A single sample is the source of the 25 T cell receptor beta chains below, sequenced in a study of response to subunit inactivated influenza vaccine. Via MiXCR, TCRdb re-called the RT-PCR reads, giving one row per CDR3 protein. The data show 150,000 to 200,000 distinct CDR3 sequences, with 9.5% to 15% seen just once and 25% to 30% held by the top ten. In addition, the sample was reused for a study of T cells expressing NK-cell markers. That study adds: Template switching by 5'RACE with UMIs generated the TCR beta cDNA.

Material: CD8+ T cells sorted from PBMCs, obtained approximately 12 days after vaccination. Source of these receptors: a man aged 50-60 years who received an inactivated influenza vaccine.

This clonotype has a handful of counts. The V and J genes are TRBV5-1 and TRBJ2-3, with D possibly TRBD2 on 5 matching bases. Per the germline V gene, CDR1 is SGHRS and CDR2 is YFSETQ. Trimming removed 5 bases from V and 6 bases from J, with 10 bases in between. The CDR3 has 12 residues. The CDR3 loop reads CASRGDEDTQYF. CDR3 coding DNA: TGCGCCAGCAGGGGAGATGAGGATACGCAGTATTTT.

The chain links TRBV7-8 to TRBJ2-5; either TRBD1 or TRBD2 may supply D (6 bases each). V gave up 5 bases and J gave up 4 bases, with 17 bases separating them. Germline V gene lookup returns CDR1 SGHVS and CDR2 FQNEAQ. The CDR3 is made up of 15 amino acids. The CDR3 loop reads CASSPGLGGGETQYF. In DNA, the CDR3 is TGTGCCAGCAGCCCCGGTCTCGGGGGCGGAGAGACCCAGTACTTC. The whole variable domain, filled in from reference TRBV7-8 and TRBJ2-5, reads GAGVSQSPRYKVAKRGQDVALRCDPISGHVSLFWYQQALGQGPEFLTYFQNEAQLDKSGLPSDRFFAERPEGSVSTLKIQRTQQEDSAVYLCASSPGLGGGETQYFGPGTRLLVL.

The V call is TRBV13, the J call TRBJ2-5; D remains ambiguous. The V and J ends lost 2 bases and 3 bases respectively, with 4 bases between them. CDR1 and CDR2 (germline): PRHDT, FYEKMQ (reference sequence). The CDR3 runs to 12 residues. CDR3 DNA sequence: TGTGCCAGCAGCTTATACGAAGAGACCCAGTACTTC. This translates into CASSLYEETQYF. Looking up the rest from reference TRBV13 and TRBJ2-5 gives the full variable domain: AAGVIQSPRHLIKEKRETATLKCYPIPRHDTVYWYQQGPGQDPQFLISFYEKMQSDKGSIPDRFSAQQFSDYHSELNMSSLELGDSALYFCASSLYEETQYFGPGTRLLVL.

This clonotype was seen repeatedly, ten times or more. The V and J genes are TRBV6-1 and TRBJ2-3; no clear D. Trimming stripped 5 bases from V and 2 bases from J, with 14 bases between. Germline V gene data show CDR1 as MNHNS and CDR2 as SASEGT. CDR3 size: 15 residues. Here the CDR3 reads CASSPGFGPTDTQYF. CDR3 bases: TGTGCCAGCAGTCCTGGATTCGGGCCCACAGATACGCAGTATTTT.

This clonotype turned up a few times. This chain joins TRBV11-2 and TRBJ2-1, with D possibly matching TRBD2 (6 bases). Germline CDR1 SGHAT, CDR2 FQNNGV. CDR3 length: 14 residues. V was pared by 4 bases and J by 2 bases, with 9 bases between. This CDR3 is CASSSDYTYNEQFF. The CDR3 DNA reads TGTGCCAGCAGCTCGGACTACACCTACAATGAGCAGTTCTTC.

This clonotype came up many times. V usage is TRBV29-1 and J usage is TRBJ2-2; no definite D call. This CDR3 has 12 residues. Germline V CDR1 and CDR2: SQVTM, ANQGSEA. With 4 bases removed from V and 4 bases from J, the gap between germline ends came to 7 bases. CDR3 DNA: TGCAGCGTTGTTTGGGGCACCGGGGAGCTGTTTTTT. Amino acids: CSVVWGTGELFF.

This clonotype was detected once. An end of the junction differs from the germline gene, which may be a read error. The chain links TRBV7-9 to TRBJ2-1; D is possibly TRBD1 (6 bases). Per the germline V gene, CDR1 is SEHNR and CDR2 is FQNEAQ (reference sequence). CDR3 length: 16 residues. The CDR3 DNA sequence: TGTGCCAGCAGCTTAAGTTATGGCAGGGGCTACAATGAGCAGTCCTTC. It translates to CASSLSYGRGYNEQSF.

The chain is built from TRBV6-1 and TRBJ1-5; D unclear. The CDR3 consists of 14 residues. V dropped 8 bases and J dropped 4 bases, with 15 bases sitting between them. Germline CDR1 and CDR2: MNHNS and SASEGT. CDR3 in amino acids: CASEVGRGNQPQHF. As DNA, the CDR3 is TGTGCCAGCGAGGTCGGGCGGGGAAATCAGCCCCAGCATTTT.

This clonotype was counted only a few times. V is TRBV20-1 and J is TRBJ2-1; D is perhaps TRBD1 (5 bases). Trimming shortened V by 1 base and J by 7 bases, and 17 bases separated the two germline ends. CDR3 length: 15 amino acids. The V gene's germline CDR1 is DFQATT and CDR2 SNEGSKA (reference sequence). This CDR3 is CSARAAKRAGNEQFF. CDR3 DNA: TGCAGTGCTAGAGCGGCTAAACGTGCAGGGAATGAGCAGTTCTTC.

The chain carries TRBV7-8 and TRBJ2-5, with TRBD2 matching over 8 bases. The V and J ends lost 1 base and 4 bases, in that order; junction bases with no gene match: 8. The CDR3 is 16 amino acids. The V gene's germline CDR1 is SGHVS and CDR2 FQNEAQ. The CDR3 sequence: CASSLDLLAGRETQYF. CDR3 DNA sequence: TGTGCCAGCAGCTTAGACCTGCTAGCGGGCCGAGAGACCCAGTACTTC.

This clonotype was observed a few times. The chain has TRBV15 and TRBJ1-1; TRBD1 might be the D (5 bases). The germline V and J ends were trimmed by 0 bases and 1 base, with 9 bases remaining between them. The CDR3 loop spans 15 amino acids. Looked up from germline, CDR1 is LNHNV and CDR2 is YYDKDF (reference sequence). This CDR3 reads CATSRDSQGNTEAFF. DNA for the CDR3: TGTGCCACCAGCAGAGATAGCCAGGGGAACACTGAAGCTTTCTTT.

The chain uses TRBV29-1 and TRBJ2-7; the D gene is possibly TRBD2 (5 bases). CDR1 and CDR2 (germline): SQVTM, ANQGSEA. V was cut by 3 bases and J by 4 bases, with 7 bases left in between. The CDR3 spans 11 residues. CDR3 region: CSVDEGYEQYF. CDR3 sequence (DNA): TGCAGCGTTGACGAGGGTTACGAGCAGTACTTC.

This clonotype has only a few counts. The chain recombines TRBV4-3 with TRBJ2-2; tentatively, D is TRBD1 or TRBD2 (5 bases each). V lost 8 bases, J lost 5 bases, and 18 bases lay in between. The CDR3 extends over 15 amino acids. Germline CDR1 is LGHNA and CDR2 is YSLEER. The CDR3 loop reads CASGWPGRGTGELFF. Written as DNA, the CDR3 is TGCGCCAGCGGCTGGCCGGGGCGAGGAACCGGGGAGCTGTTTTTT.

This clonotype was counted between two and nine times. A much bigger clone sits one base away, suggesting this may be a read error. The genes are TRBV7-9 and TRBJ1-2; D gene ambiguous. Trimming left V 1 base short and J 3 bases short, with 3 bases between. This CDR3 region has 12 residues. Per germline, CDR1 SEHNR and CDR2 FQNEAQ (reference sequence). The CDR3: CASSLGYYGYTF. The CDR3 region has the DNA TGTGCCAGCAGCTTAGGGTACTATGGCTACACCTTC.

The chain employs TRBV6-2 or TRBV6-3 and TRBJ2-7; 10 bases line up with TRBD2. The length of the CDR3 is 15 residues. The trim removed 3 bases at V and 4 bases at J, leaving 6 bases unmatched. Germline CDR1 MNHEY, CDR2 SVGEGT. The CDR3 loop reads CASSYKREGRYEQYF. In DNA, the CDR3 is TGTGCCAGCAGTTATAAGCGGGAGGGAAGGTACGAGCAGTACTTC.

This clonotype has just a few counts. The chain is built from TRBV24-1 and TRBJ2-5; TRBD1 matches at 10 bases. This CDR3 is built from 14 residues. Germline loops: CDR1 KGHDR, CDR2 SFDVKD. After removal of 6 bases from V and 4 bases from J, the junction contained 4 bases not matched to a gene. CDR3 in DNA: TGTGCCACCAGTTCCAGGGACAGGGGAGAGACCCAGTACTTC. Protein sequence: CATSSRDRGETQYF.

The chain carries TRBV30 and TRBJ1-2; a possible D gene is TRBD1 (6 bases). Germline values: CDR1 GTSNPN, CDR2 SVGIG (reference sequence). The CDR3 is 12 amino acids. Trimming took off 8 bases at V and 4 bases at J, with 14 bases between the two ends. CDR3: CAHYQGFYGYTF. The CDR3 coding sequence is TGTGCCCATTATCAGGGGTTCTATGGCTACACCTTC. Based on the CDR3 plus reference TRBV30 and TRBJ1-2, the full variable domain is SQTIHQWPATLVQPVGSPLSLECTVEGTSNPNLYWYRQAAGRGLQLLFYSVGIGQISSEVPQNLSASRPQDRQFILSSKKLLLSDSGFYLCAHYQGFYGYTFGSGTRLTVV.

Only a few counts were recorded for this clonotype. DNA of the CDR3: TGCAGTGCTAGAGACGACACAGATACGCAGTATTTT. It codes for CSARDDTDTQYF. The chain is built from TRBV20-1 and TRBJ2-3; D uncertain. Trimming removed 0 bases at V and 2 bases at J, with 3 bases between. CDR1 DFQATT and CDR2 SNEGSKA come from the germline V gene (reference sequence). CDR3 size: 12 residues.

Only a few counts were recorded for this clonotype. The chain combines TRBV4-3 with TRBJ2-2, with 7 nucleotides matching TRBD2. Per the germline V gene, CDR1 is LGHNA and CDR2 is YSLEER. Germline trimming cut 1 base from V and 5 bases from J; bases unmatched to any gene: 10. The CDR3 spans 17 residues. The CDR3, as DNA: TGCGCCAGCAGCCAAGTGCTAGCGGAGACCCGAACCGGGGAGCTGTTTTTT. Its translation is CASSQVLAETRTGELFF.

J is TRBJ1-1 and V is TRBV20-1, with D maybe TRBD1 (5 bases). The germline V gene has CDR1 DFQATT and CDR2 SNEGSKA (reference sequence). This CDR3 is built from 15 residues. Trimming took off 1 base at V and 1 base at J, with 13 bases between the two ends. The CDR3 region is CSARVRGTGNTEAFF. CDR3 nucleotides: TGCAGTGCTAGAGTCCGCGGGACTGGGAACACTGAAGCTTTCTTT.

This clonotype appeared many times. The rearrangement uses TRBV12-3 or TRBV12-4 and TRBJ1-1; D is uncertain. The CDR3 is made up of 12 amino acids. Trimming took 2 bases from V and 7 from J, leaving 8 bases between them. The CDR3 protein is CASSLRSFEAFF. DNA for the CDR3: TGTGCCAGCAGTTTAAGAAGCTTTGAAGCTTTCTTT.

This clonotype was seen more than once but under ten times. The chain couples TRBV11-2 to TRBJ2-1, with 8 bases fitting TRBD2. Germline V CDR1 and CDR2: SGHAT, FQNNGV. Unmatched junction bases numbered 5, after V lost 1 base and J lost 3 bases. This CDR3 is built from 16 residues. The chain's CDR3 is CASSLGPGGNYNEQFF. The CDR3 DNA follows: TGTGCCAGCAGCTTAGGCCCGGGGGGGAACTACAATGAGCAGTTCTTC.

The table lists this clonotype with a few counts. CDR3 sequence (DNA): TGCAAAACAGGACTAGCGGGAGTTTATGAGCAGTTCTTC. Translating gives CKTGLAGVYEQFF. V is TRBV20-1 and J is TRBJ2-1; 13 bases fit TRBD2. This CDR3 has 13 amino acids. Germline V gene lookup returns CDR1 DFQATT and CDR2 SNEGSKA (reference sequence).

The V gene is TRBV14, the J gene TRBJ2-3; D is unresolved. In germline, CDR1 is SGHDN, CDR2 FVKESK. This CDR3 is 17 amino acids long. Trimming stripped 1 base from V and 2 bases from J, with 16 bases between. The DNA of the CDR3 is TGTGCCAGCAGCCAAGTTGGCCTTCAAGTCCCCACAGATACGCAGTATTTT. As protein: CASSQVGLQVPTDTQYF.

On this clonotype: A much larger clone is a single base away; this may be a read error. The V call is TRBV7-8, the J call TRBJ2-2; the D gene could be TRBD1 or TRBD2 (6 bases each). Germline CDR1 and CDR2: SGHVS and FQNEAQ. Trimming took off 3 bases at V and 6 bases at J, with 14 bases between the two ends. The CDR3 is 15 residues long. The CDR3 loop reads CASSLTVGGPGELFF. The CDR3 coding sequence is TGTGCCAGCAGCTTGACAGTCGGGGGCCCCGGGGAGCTGTTTTTT.